This record looks at one T cell receptor (beta chain) sequence and its context. The antigen remains unidentified. The PCR had 60 Vbeta and 13 Jbeta primers. This table comes from immunoSEQ multiplex PCR, and its TCRdb copy is limited to in-frame clones, with some not included. The sample records about 150,000 clones, just under 90% being singletons. The CDR3 spans 13 residues. Between the trimmed V and J ends, which lost 5 bases and 1 base, there was a span of 6 bases. Per germline, CDR1 MNHEY and CDR2 SMNVEV (reference sequence). The sample originates from a study of cytomegalovirus exposure and HLA in healthy donors. Findings of the study overall: The study designated over 150 TCR beta chains cytomegalovirus-associated.

The sequence came from a woman younger than 45 in good health and CMV-seronegative. The rearrangement links TRBV27 to TRBJ2-1; D perhaps matches TRBD2 (5 bases). Sequencing used PBMCs. CDR3 region: CASSRGSYNEQFF. The DNA of the CDR3 is TGTGCCAGCAGTCGGGGTTCCTACAATGAGCAGTTCTTC.